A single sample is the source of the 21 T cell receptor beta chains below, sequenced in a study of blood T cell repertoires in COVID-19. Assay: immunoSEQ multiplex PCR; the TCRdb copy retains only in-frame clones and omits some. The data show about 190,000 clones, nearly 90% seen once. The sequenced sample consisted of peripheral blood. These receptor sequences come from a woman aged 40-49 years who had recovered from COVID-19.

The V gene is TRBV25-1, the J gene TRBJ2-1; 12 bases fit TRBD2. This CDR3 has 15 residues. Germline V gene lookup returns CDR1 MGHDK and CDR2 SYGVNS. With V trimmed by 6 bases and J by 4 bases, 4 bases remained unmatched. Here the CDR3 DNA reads TGTGCCAGCAGGAAGACTAGCGGGAGTTACAATGAGCAGTTCTTC. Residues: CASRKTSGSYNEQFF.

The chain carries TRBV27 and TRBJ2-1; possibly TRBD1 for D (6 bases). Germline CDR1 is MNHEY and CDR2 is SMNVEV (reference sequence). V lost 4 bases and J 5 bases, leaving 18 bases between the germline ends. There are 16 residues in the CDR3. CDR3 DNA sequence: TGTGCCAGCAGTTCCCCAGGCAGGGGCCAAAACAATGAGCAGTTCTTC. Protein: CASSSPGRGQNNEQFF.

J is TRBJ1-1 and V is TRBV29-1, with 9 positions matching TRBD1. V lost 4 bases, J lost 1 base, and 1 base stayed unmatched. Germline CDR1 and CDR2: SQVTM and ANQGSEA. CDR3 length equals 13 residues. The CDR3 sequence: CSVAGQGNTEAFF. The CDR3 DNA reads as TGCAGCGTTGCGGGACAGGGGAACACTGAAGCTTTCTTT.

The CDR3 loop is CASSYWGAGTDTQYF. The CDR3, as DNA: TGTGCCAGCAGTTACTGGGGCGCTGGCACAGATACGCAGTATTTT. V is TRBV6-2 or TRBV6-3 and J is TRBJ2-3, with D possibly matching TRBD1 (5 bases). The germline V gene encodes CDR1 MNHEY and CDR2 SVGEGT. The CDR3 covers 15 residues. Trimming cost V 1 base and J 1 base, with 9 bases left between them.

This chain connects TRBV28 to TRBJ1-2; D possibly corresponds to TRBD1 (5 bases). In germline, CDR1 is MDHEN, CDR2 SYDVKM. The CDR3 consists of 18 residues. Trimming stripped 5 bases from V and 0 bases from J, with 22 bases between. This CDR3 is CASSSPGGAQSTNYGYTF. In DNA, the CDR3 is TGTGCCAGCAGTAGCCCGGGGGGAGCCCAATCTACTAACTATGGCTACACCTTC.

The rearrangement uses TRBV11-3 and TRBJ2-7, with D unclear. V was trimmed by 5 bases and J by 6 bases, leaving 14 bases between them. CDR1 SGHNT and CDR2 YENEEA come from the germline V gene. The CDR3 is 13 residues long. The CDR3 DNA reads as TGTGCCAGCAGCCGAGAAATTGATGGCGAGCAGTACTTC. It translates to CASSREIDGEQYF.

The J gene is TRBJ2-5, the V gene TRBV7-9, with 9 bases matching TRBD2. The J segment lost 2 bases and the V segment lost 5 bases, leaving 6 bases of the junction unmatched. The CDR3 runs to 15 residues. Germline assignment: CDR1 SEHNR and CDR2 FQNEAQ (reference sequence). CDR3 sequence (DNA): TGTGCCAGCAGCCCCGGACTAGCGAGGCAAGAGACCCAGTACTTC. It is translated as CASSPGLARQETQYF.

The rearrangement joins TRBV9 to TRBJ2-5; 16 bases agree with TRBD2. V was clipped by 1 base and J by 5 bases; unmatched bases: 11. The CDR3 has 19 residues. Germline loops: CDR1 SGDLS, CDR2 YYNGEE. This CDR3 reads CASSVRGTSGRAKYETQYF. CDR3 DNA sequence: TGTGCCAGCAGCGTAAGGGGGACTAGCGGGAGGGCCAAGTATGAGACCCAGTACTTC.

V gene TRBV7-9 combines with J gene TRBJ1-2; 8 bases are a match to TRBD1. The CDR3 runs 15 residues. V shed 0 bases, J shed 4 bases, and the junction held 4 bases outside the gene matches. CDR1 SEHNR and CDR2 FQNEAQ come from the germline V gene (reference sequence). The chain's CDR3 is CASSLAGQEIYGYTF. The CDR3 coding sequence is TGTGCCAGCAGCTTAGCGGGACAGGAGATCTATGGCTACACCTTC.

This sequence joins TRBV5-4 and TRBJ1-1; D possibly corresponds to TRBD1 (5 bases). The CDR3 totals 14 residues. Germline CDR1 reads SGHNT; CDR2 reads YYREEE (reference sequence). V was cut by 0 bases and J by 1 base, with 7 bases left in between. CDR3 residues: CASSLGRANTEAFF. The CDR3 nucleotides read TGTGCCAGCAGCTTGGGCAGGGCGAACACTGAAGCTTTCTTT.

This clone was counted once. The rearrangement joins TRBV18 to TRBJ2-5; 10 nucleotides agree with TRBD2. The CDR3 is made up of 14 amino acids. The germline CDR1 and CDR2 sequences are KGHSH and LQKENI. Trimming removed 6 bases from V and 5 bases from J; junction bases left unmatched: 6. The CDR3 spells CASSGGAGGETQYF. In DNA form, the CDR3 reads TGTGCCAGCTCTGGCGGAGCGGGAGGGGAGACCCAGTACTTC.

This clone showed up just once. In DNA form, the CDR3 reads TGCAGTGCGCGGGCTTCCTACGAGCAGTACTTC. This gives the protein CSARASYEQYF. This sequence joins TRBV20-1 and TRBJ2-7; possibly TRBD2 for D (5 bases). The V end was cut by 6 bases, the J end by 1 base, with 7 bases between. Germline loops: CDR1 DFQATT, CDR2 SNEGSKA (reference sequence). The CDR3 extends over 11 amino acids.

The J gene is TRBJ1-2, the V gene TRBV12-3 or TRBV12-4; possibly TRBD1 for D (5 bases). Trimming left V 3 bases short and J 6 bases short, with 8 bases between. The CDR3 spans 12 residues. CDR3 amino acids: CASSFDSNGYTF. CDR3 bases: TGTGCCAGCAGTTTTGACAGCAATGGCTACACCTTC.

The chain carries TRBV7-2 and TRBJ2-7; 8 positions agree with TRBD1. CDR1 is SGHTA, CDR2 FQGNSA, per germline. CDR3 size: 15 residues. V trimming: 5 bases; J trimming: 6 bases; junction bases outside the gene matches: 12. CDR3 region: CASSPIRGRSVEQYF. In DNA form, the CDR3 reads TGTGCCAGCAGCCCAATCAGGGGGCGATCTGTCGAGCAGTACTTC.

Here the CDR3 reads CASSERQINEKLFF. The CDR3 DNA sequence: TGCGCCAGCAGTGAGCGACAGATAAATGAAAAACTGTTTTTT. V gene TRBV10-2 combines with J gene TRBJ1-4, with a weak D call TRBD1 (5 bases). The CDR3 runs to 14 residues. V was pared by 2 bases and J by 5 bases, with 9 bases between. Germline assignment: CDR1 WSHSY and CDR2 SAAADI.

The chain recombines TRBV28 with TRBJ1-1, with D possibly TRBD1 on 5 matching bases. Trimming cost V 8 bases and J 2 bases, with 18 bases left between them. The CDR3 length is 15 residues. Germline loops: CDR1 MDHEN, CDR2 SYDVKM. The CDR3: CASRGPGVVNTEAFF. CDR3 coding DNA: TGTGCCAGCCGGGGCCCGGGGGTCGTCAACACTGAAGCTTTCTTT.

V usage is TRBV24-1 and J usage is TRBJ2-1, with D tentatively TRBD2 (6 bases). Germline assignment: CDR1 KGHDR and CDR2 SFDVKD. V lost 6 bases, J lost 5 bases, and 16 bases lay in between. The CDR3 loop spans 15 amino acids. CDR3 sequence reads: CATSQGSGADNEQFF. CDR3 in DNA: TGTGCCACCAGTCAAGGTAGCGGAGCTGACAATGAGCAGTTCTTC.

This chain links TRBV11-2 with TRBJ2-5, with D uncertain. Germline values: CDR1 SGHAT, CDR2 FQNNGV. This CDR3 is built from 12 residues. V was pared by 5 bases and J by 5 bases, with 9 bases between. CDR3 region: CASSLPAETQYF. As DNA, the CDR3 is TGTGCCAGCAGCCTCCCTGCGGAGACCCAGTACTTC. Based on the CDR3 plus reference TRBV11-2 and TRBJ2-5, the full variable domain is EAGVAQSPRYKIIEKRQSVAFWCNPISGHATLYWYQQILGQGPKLLIQFQNNGVVDDSQLPKDRFSAERLKGVDSTLKIQPAKLEDSAVYLCASSLPAETQYFGPGTRLLVL.

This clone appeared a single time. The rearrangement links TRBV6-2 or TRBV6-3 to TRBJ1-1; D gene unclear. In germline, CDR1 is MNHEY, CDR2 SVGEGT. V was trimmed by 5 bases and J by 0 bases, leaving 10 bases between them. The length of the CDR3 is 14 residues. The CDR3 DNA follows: TGTGCCAGCAGTCGACATTCCATGAACACTGAAGCTTTCTTT. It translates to CASSRHSMNTEAFF.

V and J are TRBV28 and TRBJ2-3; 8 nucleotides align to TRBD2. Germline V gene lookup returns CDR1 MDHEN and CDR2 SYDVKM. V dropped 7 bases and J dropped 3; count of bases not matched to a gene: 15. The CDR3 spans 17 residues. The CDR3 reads CASTRPGGGPGTDTQYF. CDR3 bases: TGTGCCAGCACCCGCCCGGGGGGGGGCCCGGGGACAGATACGCAGTATTTT.

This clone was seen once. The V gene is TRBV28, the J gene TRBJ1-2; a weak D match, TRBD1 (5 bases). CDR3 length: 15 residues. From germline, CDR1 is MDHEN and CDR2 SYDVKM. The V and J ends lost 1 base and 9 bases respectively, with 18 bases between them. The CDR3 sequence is CASSLLSDSTPSYTF. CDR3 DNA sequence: TGTGCCAGCAGTTTATTAAGCGACAGTACGCCAAGCTACACCTTC.